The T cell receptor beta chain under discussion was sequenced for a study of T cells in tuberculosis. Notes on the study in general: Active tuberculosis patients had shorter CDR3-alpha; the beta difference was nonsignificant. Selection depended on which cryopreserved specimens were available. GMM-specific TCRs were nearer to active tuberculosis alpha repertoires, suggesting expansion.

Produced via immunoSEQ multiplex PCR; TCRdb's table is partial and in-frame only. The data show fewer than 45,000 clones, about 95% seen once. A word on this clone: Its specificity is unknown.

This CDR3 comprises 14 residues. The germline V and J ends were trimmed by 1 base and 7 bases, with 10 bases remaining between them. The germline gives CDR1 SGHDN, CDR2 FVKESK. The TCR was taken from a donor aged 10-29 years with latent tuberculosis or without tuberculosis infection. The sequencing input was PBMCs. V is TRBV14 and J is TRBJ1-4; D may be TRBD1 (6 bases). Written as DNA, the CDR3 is TGTGCCAGCAGCCAAGCAGGGGTGGCTGAAAAACTGTTTTTT. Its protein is CASSQAGVAEKLFF.